Listed here are 29 T cell receptor beta chains from one sample, sequenced in a study of identical twins. TCRdb fed the 5' RACE reads into MiXCR, producing one record per CDR3 protein. The repertoire holds roughly 750,000 distinct CDR3 sequences, with approximately 22% as singletons. This sample also appeared in a second study, on T cells expressing NK-cell markers.

The sample was PBMCs. Receptors were obtained from a woman aged 18-30 years in good health.

This clonotype was recorded once. CDR3 sequence reads: CASSFDSGGAGDTQYF. The CDR3 DNA follows: TGTGCCAGCAGCTTCGATAGCGGGGGGGCCGGAGATACGCAGTATTTT. This chain links TRBV5-6 with TRBJ2-3; 11 bases line up with TRBD2. Per the germline V gene, CDR1 is SGHDT and CDR2 is YYEEEE. The ends lost 2 bases at V and 5 bases at J; junction bases unmatched: 7. The CDR3 runs 16 residues.

This clonotype has only a few counts. The chain uses TRBV12-3 or TRBV12-4 and TRBJ1-5, with a tentative D call TRBD1 (6 bases). The CDR3 has 15 residues. V lost 3 bases and J lost 0, with 9 bases in between. This CDR3 reads CASSFNRDSNQPQHF. DNA of the CDR3: TGTGCCAGCAGTTTCAACAGGGATAGCAATCAGCCCCAGCATTTT.

The CDR3 DNA reads as TGCGCCAGCAGCTTACCTAGCGGGGGACCCTACAATGAGCAGTTCTTC. Its translation: CASSLPSGGPYNEQFF. The chain uses TRBV5-1 and TRBJ2-1, with 10 positions matching TRBD2. The V gene's germline CDR1 is SGHRS and CDR2 YFSETQ. This CDR3 spans 16 amino acids. After removal of 2 bases from V and 2 bases from J, the junction contained 4 bases not matched to a gene.

This clonotype was seen more than once but under ten times. The CDR3: CASSPAGTSGRYFSYEQYF. In DNA, the CDR3 is TGTGCCAGCAGTCCCGCCGGGACTAGCGGGAGGTATTTCTCCTACGAGCAGTACTTC. J is TRBJ2-7 and V is TRBV12-3 or TRBV12-4, with 15 bases identical to TRBD2. J was trimmed by 0 bases and V by 5 bases; bases with no gene match: 11. This CDR3 contains 19 residues.

The chain uses TRBV11-3 and TRBJ2-5, with a tentative D call TRBD1 (5 bases). The CDR3 extends over 14 amino acids. V was cut by 4 bases and J by 2 bases, with 11 bases left in between. Germline CDR1 SGHNT, CDR2 YENEEA. CDR3: CASSYRRAQETQYF. The CDR3 coding sequence is TGTGCCAGCAGCTACCGCAGGGCACAAGAGACCCAGTACTTC.

This sequence joins TRBV27 and TRBJ2-1; TRBD2 aligns across 12 bases. The V segment lost 6 bases and the J segment 2 bases; nucleotides outside the gene matches: 5. The germline V gene encodes CDR1 MNHEY and CDR2 SMNVEV (reference sequence). The CDR3 consists of 16 residues. CDR3 loop: CASSLLAGGTYNEQFF. The CDR3 coding sequence is TGTGCCAGCAGCCTACTAGCGGGGGGTACCTACAATGAGCAGTTCTTC.

The sample holds a few counts of this clonotype. The rearrangement joins TRBV7-6 to TRBJ1-4; D is unresolved. This CDR3 has 15 amino acids. Trimming pared 3 bases from V and 5 bases from J, leaving 13 bases between. Germline V lookup: CDR1 SGHVS, CDR2 FNYEAQ. CDR3 sequence reads: CASSFVTDLNEKLFF. Here the CDR3 DNA reads TGTGCCAGCAGCTTTGTGACGGACTTAAATGAAAAACTGTTTTTT.

The rearrangement links TRBV3-1 to TRBJ2-7; D uncertain. CDR1 and CDR2 from the germline V gene are LGHDT and YNNKEL (reference sequence). The CDR3 loop spans 12 amino acids. Trimming took 0 bases from V and 6 from J, leaving 6 bases between them. The CDR3 loop reads CASSQDSSEQYF. For the CDR3, the DNA is TGTGCCAGCAGCCAAGACAGTTCCGAGCAGTACTTC.

This clonotype has more than one count but fewer than ten. This chain joins TRBV20-1 and TRBJ2-5; no clear D gene. Trimming removed 2 bases at V and 5 bases at J, with 12 bases between. CDR1 and CDR2 (germline): DFQATT, SNEGSKA (reference sequence). The CDR3 totals 13 residues. The DNA for the CDR3 is TGCAGTGCTAGATCCCGAGACCGCGAGACCCAGTACTTC. Translation gives CSARSRDRETQYF.

This chain links TRBV6-5 with TRBJ2-5; 10 bases align to TRBD2. This CDR3 is built from 16 residues. J gave up 5 bases and V 4 bases, and 10 bases lay outside the gene matches. Germline CDR1 and CDR2: MNHEY and SVGAGI. The CDR3 sequence is CASSSAWTSGPETQYF. CDR3 bases: TGTGCCAGCAGTTCCGCCTGGACTAGCGGTCCGGAGACCCAGTACTTC.

This clonotype has ten or more counts. V and J are TRBV3-1 and TRBJ2-5; no firm D call. The CDR3 is 15 residues long. CDR1 is LGHDT and CDR2 is YNNKEL in the germline V gene (reference sequence). The V gene lost 1 base and the J gene lost 5 bases, with 14 bases spanning the gap. CDR3 coding DNA: TGTGCCAGCAGCCAAGCGCCCCGACGCCTCGAGACCCAGTACTTC. It encodes CASSQAPRRLETQYF.

A few counts support this clonotype. An end of the junction does not agree with germline; a read error may underlie this. V usage is TRBV10-2 and J usage is TRBJ2-3, with TRBD2 identical over 10 bases. Germline values: CDR1 WSHSY, CDR2 SAAADI. CDR3 length: 15 residues. The CDR3 nucleotides are TGCGCCAGCAGCGGTCTGAGCGGGGGGGCAGAGACGCAGTATTTT. It is translated as CASSGLSGGAETQYF.

This clonotype was counted once. The V and J genes are TRBV4-3 and TRBJ2-7; D gene unclear. The CDR3 length is 15 residues. Germline V gene lookup returns CDR1 LGHNA and CDR2 YSLEER. V was clipped by 0 bases and J by 2 bases, with 11 bases between them. CDR3 sequence: CASSQEGNFPYEQYF. The CDR3 coding sequence is TGCGCCAGCAGCCAAGAGGGGAATTTTCCCTACGAGCAGTACTTC.

The rearrangement links TRBV21-1 to TRBJ2-7. TRBV21-1 represents a pseudogene. CDR3 length: 13 amino acids. CDR3 protein: CAGDPDWPYEQYF. The CDR3 nucleotides read TGTGCCGGCGATCCAGACTGGCCCTACGAGCAGTACTTC.

This clonotype was counted between two and nine times. The chain is built from TRBV27 and TRBJ2-3, with 10 bases fitting TRBD2. V shed 3 bases and J 2 bases; nucleotides not matched to a gene: 2. Germline V gene lookup returns CDR1 MNHEY and CDR2 SMNVEV (reference sequence). The CDR3 sequence is 15 residues long. CDR3 sequence reads: CASSFLAGATDTQYF. Written as DNA, the CDR3 is TGTGCCAGCAGTTTCCTAGCGGGGGCCACAGATACGCAGTATTTT.

This clonotype was counted a few times. This chain joins TRBV20-1 and TRBJ1-5, with TRBD1 as a possible D gene (6 bases). This CDR3 comprises 16 residues. Germline CDR1 reads DFQATT; CDR2 reads SNEGSKA (reference sequence). Trimming cost V 1 base and J 4 bases, with 17 bases left between them. CDR3 region: CSARAGWTAPNQPQHF. The CDR3 DNA follows: TGCAGTGCTAGAGCGGGCTGGACAGCTCCTAATCAGCCCCAGCATTTT.

The V gene is TRBV7-2, the J gene TRBJ2-7; D is undetermined. CDR1 is SGHTA, CDR2 FQGNSA, per germline. The CDR3 contains 13 residues. The V end was cut by 5 bases, the J end by 9 bases, with 17 bases between. The DNA for the CDR3 is TGTGCCAGCAGCGCCGATACCCGGGCCGGGCAGTACTTC. Its protein product is CASSADTRAGQYF.

This clonotype was picked up many times. The chain is built from TRBV12-3 or TRBV12-4 and TRBJ1-1; TRBD1 matches at 7 bases. The V and J ends lost 7 bases and 2 bases, in that order; junction bases with no gene match: 7. The CDR3 is 14 residues long. CDR3 in DNA: TGTGCCAGCACCCAATACAGGGGTAACACTGAAGCTTTCTTT. Its protein product is CASTQYRGNTEAFF.

In this sample, this clonotype turned up a few times. The chain uses TRBV5-1 and TRBJ2-1; TRBD2 matches 7 bases. The CDR3 extends over 18 amino acids. The germline V gene encodes CDR1 SGHRS and CDR2 YFSETQ. The junction had 17 bases not matched to a gene; V was cut back by 4 bases and J by 4 bases. CDR3 residues: CASSQSQTRLAPYNEQFF. The CDR3 coding sequence is TGCGCCAGCAGCCAATCACAAACCCGACTAGCCCCGTACAATGAGCAGTTCTTC.

This clonotype has a handful of counts. The chain joins TRBV30 to TRBJ1-1; 7 bases line up with TRBD1. CDR1 is GTSNPN, CDR2 SVGIG, per germline (reference sequence). CDR3 size: 10 residues. V lost 7 bases to trimming and J lost 8 bases; unmatched junction nucleotides: 4. Here the CDR3 DNA reads TGTGCCTTCTGGACAGGAGAAGCTTTCTTT. The encoded protein is CAFWTGEAFF. Full variable domain (outside the CDR3, taken from reference TRBV30 and TRBJ1-1): SQTIHQWPATLVQPVGSPLSLECTVEGTSNPNLYWYRQAAGRGLQLLFYSVGIGQISSEVPQNLSASRPQDRQFILSSKKLLLSDSGFYLCAFWTGEAFFGQGTRLTVV.

This clonotype was seen at least ten times. The chain carries TRBV29-1 and TRBJ1-2; D is possibly TRBD1 (5 bases). V was clipped by 7 bases and J by 5 bases, with 11 bases between them. This CDR3 is 11 amino acids long. Germline V lookup: CDR1 SQVTM, CDR2 ANQGSEA. DNA for the CDR3: TGCAGCGCCCGGGACCTATATGGCTACACCTTC. Translated, it gives CSARDLYGYTF.

This chain links TRBV10-3 with TRBJ2-5; 8 nucleotides line up with TRBD1. CDR3 size: 14 residues. Trimming at V came to 6 bases and at J to 3 bases, leaving 6 bases not matched to a gene. CDR1 and CDR2 from the germline V gene are ENHRY and SYGVKD. The CDR3 loop is CAIRPDRGEETQYF. CDR3 coding DNA: TGTGCCATCAGGCCAGACAGGGGCGAAGAGACCCAGTACTTC.

Turning to this clonotype: Sequence at one end of the junction differs from germline and may be a read error. The chain carries TRBV25-1 and TRBJ2-3; D is uncertain. From germline, CDR1 is MGHDK and CDR2 SYGVNS. CDR3 length: 11 residues. This chain's CDR3 is CASSESVQLDF. Here the CDR3 DNA reads TGTGCCAGCAGTGAAAGCGTACAGCTGGATTTT.

The chain employs TRBV10-3 and TRBJ2-7; D is unresolved. The V gene lost 4 bases and the J gene lost 0 bases, with 10 bases spanning the gap. CDR3 length equals 14 residues. Germline lookup yields CDR1 ENHRY and CDR2 SYGVKD. CDR3 amino acids: CAISGPGVSYEQYF. CDR3 DNA: TGTGCCATCAGTGGCCCAGGCGTCTCCTACGAGCAGTACTTC.

The chain employs TRBV5-1 and TRBJ2-7; 7 bases agree with TRBD1. The CDR3 is made up of 16 amino acids. Germline-derived CDR1 and CDR2 are SGHRS and YFSETQ. Trimming took 0 bases from V and 7 from J; bases not matched to a gene: 13. The CDR3 nucleotides are TGCGCCAGCAGCTTGGGACAGGGCTGGTTCAAGGGGGAGCAGTACTTC. Amino acid sequence: CASSLGQGWFKGEQYF.

The rearrangement joins TRBV20-1 to TRBJ1-2, with 7 bases matching TRBD1. V shed 6 bases, J shed 8 bases, and the junction held 9 bases outside the gene matches. Germline CDR1 and CDR2: DFQATT and SNEGSKA (reference sequence). The CDR3 totals 12 residues. The CDR3 coding sequence is TGCAGTGCCCCGACAGGGACCTACGGCTACACCTTC. Its translation is CSAPTGTYGYTF.

This clonotype showed up many times. Written as DNA, the CDR3 is TGTGCCAGCACCATTACTAGGGTAAACACCGGGGAGCTGTTTTTT. It encodes CASTITRVNTGELFF. This chain joins TRBV7-2 and TRBJ2-2; TRBD2 might be the D (5 bases). Trimming cost V 7 bases and J 2 bases, with 14 bases left between them. CDR3 size: 15 residues. Germline V lookup: CDR1 SGHTA, CDR2 FQGNSA.

This clonotype was seen at least ten times. One end of the junction does not line up with germline, which may come from a read error. This chain links TRBV20-1 with TRBJ2-3; TRBD2 matches 14 bases. This CDR3 spans 13 amino acids. Germline V lookup: CDR1 DFQATT, CDR2 SNEGSKA (reference sequence). CDR3 protein: CAGLAGGYDTQYF. CDR3 sequence (DNA): TGTGCCGGACTAGCGGGAGGCTACGATACGCAGTATTTT.

This sequence joins TRBV29-1 and TRBJ1-5; a possible D gene is TRBD1 (6 bases). V was pared by 6 bases and J by 0 bases, with 12 bases between. The CDR3 is 14 amino acids. Germline CDR1 is SQVTM and CDR2 is ANQGSEA. CDR3 sequence reads: CSVQTGPSNQPQHF. The CDR3 DNA reads as TGCAGCGTCCAGACAGGACCTAGCAATCAGCCCCAGCATTTT.